This passage covers 2 T cell receptor beta chains from one sample sequenced in a study of human T cells and chemical hapten exposure. TCRdb re-derived calls from the RACE reads in MiXCR, one entry per CDR3 protein. The repertoire includes 75,000 to 90,000 distinct CDR3 sequences, 8% to 13% of them detected once, and around 5% sits in the top ten. The sample's time point: patch test 2, 6 weeks after DPC sensitization. As for treatment: therapeutic diphenylcyclopropenone sensitization with weekly scalp DPC. This sample comprised whole blood, obtained in connection with sensitization to the hapten diphenylcyclopropenone (DPC). These receptor sequences come from a woman aged 50 to 60 with alopecia areata. Some clones in this sample may be carry-over from other donors' samples.

There are a few counts of this clonotype. This rearrangement joins TRBV12-3 or TRBV12-4 to TRBJ2-3, with TRBD2 matching over 9 bases. The length of the CDR3 is 15 residues. J gave up 4 bases and V 2 bases, and 4 bases lay outside the gene matches. The CDR3 DNA reads as TGTGCCAGCAGTTTACTAGCGGGGCGGGCAGATACGCAGTATTTT. It translates to CASSLLAGRADTQYF.

This clonotype appeared a few times. The V call is TRBV20-1, the J call TRBJ1-2; perhaps TRBD1 as D (5 bases). The CDR3 contains 11 residues. CDR1 DFQATT and CDR2 SNEGSKA come from the germline V gene (reference sequence). The V and J ends lost 6 bases and 4 bases respectively, with 9 bases between them. CDR3 protein: CSAWGLYGYTF. As DNA, the CDR3 is TGCAGTGCATGGGGACTCTATGGCTACACCTTC.